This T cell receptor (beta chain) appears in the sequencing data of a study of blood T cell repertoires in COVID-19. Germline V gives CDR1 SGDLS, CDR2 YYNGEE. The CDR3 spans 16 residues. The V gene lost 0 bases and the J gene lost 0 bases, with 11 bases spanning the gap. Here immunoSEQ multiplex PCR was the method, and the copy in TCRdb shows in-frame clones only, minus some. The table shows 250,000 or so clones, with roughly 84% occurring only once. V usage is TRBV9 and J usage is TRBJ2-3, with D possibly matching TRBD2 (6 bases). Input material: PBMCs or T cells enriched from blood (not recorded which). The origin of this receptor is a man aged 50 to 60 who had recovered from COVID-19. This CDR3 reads CASSVAGGISTDTQYF. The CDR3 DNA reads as TGTGCCAGCAGCGTAGCTGGCGGGATTAGCACAGATACGCAGTATTTT.